This T cell receptor beta chain was documented in a study of technical replicates of blood from a handful of donors. TCRdb keeps only in-frame clones here, not all; method: immunoSEQ multiplex PCR. This sample yields tens of thousands of clones, of which approximately 93% are seen a single time; roughly 0.25% belongs to the top ten. Germline CDR1 MNHNY, CDR2 SVGAGI (reference sequence). V dropped 5 bases and J dropped 0 bases, with 11 bases sitting between them. This CDR3 has 16 residues. This clonotype was sampled from a human donor in good health. The chain uses TRBV6-6 and TRBJ1-6; D not certain. The sample was T cells isolated from PBMCs. Written as DNA, the CDR3 is TGTGCCAGCAGTCCTAATCTTAGCTCCTATAATTCACCCCTCCACTTT. Translating gives CASSPNLSSYNSPLHF.